One and the same sample provided the 8 T cell receptor beta chains below, sequenced in a study of spatial heterogeneity in lung cancer. The study's findings and limits: Expanded intratumoral alpha and beta TCR counts tracked tumor mutation counts.

Time point specified: sample taken at primary tumor resection. TCRdb fed the 5' RACE reads into MiXCR, producing one record per CDR3 protein. Counted here are about 9,200 distinct CDR3 sequences, over 7% occurring once; the ten biggest clones make up around 25%. These receptors' targets are unknown. The sequencing used lung tumor tissue, collected at surgery. Receptors originate from a male donor with early-stage non-small cell lung cancer.

This clonotype was picked up many times. The J gene is TRBJ2-5, the V gene TRBV29-1; 13 nucleotides agree with TRBD2. The trim removed 5 bases at V and 5 bases at J, leaving 5 bases unmatched. Germline lookup yields CDR1 SQVTM and CDR2 ANQGSEA. The CDR3 totals 14 residues. CDR3 DNA: TGCAGCGTTTTACTAGCGGGGGGGATGGAGACCCAGTACTTC. This sequence encodes CSVLLAGGMETQYF.

This clonotype was found many times. As DNA, the CDR3 is TGTGCCAGCAGCTTTGAGGAGGATCCCTACACCTTC. It codes for CASSFEEDPYTF. The chain combines TRBV7-9 with TRBJ1-2; no clear D. This CDR3 region has 12 residues. V shed 3 bases and J shed 10 bases, with 12 bases lying between them. Germline V gives CDR1 SEHNR, CDR2 FQNEAQ (reference sequence).

This clonotype showed up just a few times. The rearrangement joins TRBV6-2 or TRBV6-3 to TRBJ1-6; D is unresolved. V was pared by 2 bases and J by 9 bases, with 5 bases between. CDR3 length: 12 residues. Per the germline V gene, CDR1 is MNHEY and CDR2 is SVGEGT. CDR3 sequence reads: CASSYMRSPLHF. The CDR3 bases are TGTGCCAGCAGTTACATGCGTTCACCCCTCCACTTT.

This clonotype has ten or more counts. The rearrangement links TRBV6-1 to TRBJ1-6, with unresolved D. Deletions cut 5 bases from V and 10 bases from J, with 12 bases between. This CDR3 is built from 13 residues. The germline V gene encodes CDR1 MNHNS and CDR2 SASEGT. CDR3 region: CASSRERLSPLHF. CDR3 bases: TGTGCCAGCAGTAGGGAACGGCTATCACCCCTCCACTTT.

The gene calls are TRBV20-1 and TRBJ1-3; D gene unclear. Germline V CDR1 and CDR2: DFQATT, SNEGSKA (reference sequence). The V end lost 5 bases, the J end lost 3 bases, and 5 bases lay between the germline ends. The CDR3 length is 11 residues. The CDR3 nucleotides read TGCAGTGCTCCTATTGGAAACACCATATATTTT. Its protein is CSAPIGNTIYF.

Ten or more counts support this clonotype. The CDR3 loop reads CSGSGPDTEAFF. CDR3 coding DNA: TGCAGCGGATCAGGACCGGACACTGAAGCTTTCTTT. V and J are TRBV29-1 and TRBJ1-1; D unclear. CDR3 size: 12 residues. Germline CDR1 reads SQVTM; CDR2 reads ANQGSEA. V was clipped by 7 bases and J by 3 bases, with 12 bases between them.

Judged by abundance, this clonotype is medium-sized. The rearrangement links TRBV29-1 to TRBJ1-1; 8 positions match TRBD1. The V segment lost 8 bases and the J segment 6 bases; nucleotides outside the gene matches: 14. Germline loops: CDR1 SQVTM, CDR2 ANQGSEA. The CDR3 length is 14 residues. The CDR3 here is CSTGQGTSLSEAFF. The CDR3 DNA is TGCAGCACAGGACAGGGAACTTCTTTGTCTGAAGCTTTCTTT.

The rearrangement joins TRBV29-1 to TRBJ1-2, with unresolved D. This CDR3 contains 12 residues. V lost 7 bases and J 4 bases, leaving 13 bases between the germline ends. Germline CDR1 is SQVTM and CDR2 is ANQGSEA. The CDR3 here is CSAAGNLYGYTF. The CDR3 DNA is TGCAGCGCTGCGGGAAACCTCTATGGCTACACCTTC.